This T cell receptor (beta chain) derives from a study of cytotoxic CD8 clonotypes in ibrutinib-treated CLL. Study-level information: Samples yielded averages of 200,000 to 300,000 productive templates and some 94,000 productive rearrangements.

Profiled with immunoSEQ multiplex PCR; TCRdb holds only in-frame clones, not every one. The sample records about 69,000 clones, 70% to 90% being singletons. This clone was seen a few times. Trimming stripped 2 bases from V and 5 bases from J, with 6 bases between. The CDR3 spans 11 residues. CDR1 GTSNPN and CDR2 SVGIG come from the germline V gene (reference sequence). This sequence joins TRBV30 and TRBJ1-2; no clear D. The TCR was taken from a human donor with chronic lymphocytic leukemia. The source material was PBMCs, sampled at disease progression, from a patient treated with ibrutinib. The CDR3 region is CAWSWQYGYTF. The CDR3 coding sequence is TGTGCCTGGAGTTGGCAGTATGGCTACACCTTC.